These 15 T cell receptor beta chains were sequenced from one sample in a study of Ad26.COV2.S vaccination and SARS-CoV-2 variants. Treatment denoted: 15 to 20 received Ad26.COV2.S at low or high dose, single or two shots; 5 received placebo; per-sample allocation not given. Material that was analyzed had been drawn on day 63 after the first vaccine or placebo injection. The method was immunoSEQ multiplex PCR; TCRdb's version includes in-frame clones alone and lacks a portion of them. The sample includes hundreds of thousands of clones, around 89% of them seen just once. This specimen consisted of peripheral blood, obtained in a trial of Ad26.COV2.S vaccine versus placebo. These receptors originate from a person aged 18-65 years who received the Ad26.COV2.S COVID-19 vaccine or a placebo.

This chain links TRBV25-1 with TRBJ1-1, with TRBD1 matching 9 bases. V dropped 5 bases and J dropped 7; count of bases not matched to a gene: 11. The CDR3 has 15 residues. Germline values: CDR1 MGHDK, CDR2 SYGVNS. CDR3 region: CASSQYTQGAHEAFF. Here the CDR3 DNA reads TGTGCCAGCAGTCAGTACACACAGGGGGCCCATGAAGCTTTCTTT.

The CDR3 loop reads CAWRVDSTGELFF. CDR3 in DNA: TGTGCCTGGCGGGTTGACTCCACCGGGGAGCTGTTTTTT. The chain joins TRBV30 to TRBJ2-2; D is unresolved. Trimming shortened V by 5 bases and J by 4 bases, and 11 bases separated the two germline ends. Germline CDR1 is GTSNPN and CDR2 is SVGIG (reference sequence). This CDR3 has 13 amino acids.

The J gene is TRBJ2-7, the V gene TRBV28; 13 nucleotides align to TRBD2. CDR1 is MDHEN, CDR2 SYDVKM, per germline. J gave up 3 bases and V 6 bases, and 5 bases lay outside the gene matches. CDR3 length equals 15 residues. Here the CDR3 reads CASSKGLAGFYEQYF. CDR3 nucleotides: TGTGCCAGCAGCAAGGGACTAGCGGGATTCTACGAGCAGTACTTC.

The chain combines TRBV7-9 with TRBJ2-4; 12 nucleotides match TRBD1. After removal of 5 bases from V and 3 bases from J, the junction contained 8 bases not matched to a gene. Germline CDR1 SEHNR, CDR2 FQNEAQ (reference sequence). This CDR3 contains 17 residues. CDR3 in DNA: TGTGCCAGCAGCGAGGGACAGGGGGCGATCGGCAAAAACATTCAGTACTTC. It encodes CASSEGQGAIGKNIQYF.

This chain joins TRBV28 and TRBJ1-5; TRBD1 aligns across 7 bases. CDR1 is MDHEN, CDR2 SYDVKM, per germline. CDR3 length equals 15 residues. Trimming cost V 4 bases and J 6 bases; bases outside gene matches: 9. Here the CDR3 reads CASSSQGERGQPQHF. The CDR3 region has the DNA TGTGCCAGCAGTTCGCAGGGGGAGCGCGGTCAGCCCCAGCATTTT.

The chain employs TRBV4-1 and TRBJ2-1, with 14 bases aligning to TRBD2. The V segment lost 4 bases and the J segment 2 bases; nucleotides outside the gene matches: 16. CDR3 length equals 21 residues. Germline V CDR1 and CDR2: MGHRA, YSYEKL. Here the CDR3 DNA reads TGCGCCAGCAGCCGACGGACGACTAGCGGGGGGGAGGGGGACCCCTACAATGAGCAGTTCTTC. Residues: CASSRRTTSGGEGDPYNEQFF.

The chain uses TRBV5-1 and TRBJ1-1; TRBD1 is a possible D gene (5 bases). Trimming took 4 bases from V and 1 from J, leaving 11 bases between them. This CDR3 comprises 14 residues. Per the germline V gene, CDR1 is SGHRS and CDR2 is YFSETQ. The CDR3 loop is CASSQVTANTEAFF. For the CDR3, the DNA is TGCGCCAGCAGCCAAGTGACAGCGAACACTGAAGCTTTCTTT.

The chain employs TRBV5-8 and TRBJ2-1, with 7 bases identical to TRBD2. J gave up 5 bases and V 5 bases, and 10 bases lay outside the gene matches. From germline, CDR1 is SGHTS and CDR2 YDEGEE. CDR3 length equals 15 residues. The CDR3 region is CASRPQRGWNNEQFF. Here the CDR3 DNA reads TGTGCCAGCAGACCCCAGCGGGGCTGGAACAATGAGCAGTTCTTC.

This rearrangement joins TRBV5-1 to TRBJ2-6; D remains unclear. Germline CDR1 reads SGHRS; CDR2 reads YFSETQ. This CDR3 is built from 14 residues. Trimming took 1 base from V and 4 from J, leaving 6 bases between them. The CDR3 nucleotides are TGCGCCAGCAGCTTGCTTGGGGGGGCCAACGTCCTGACTTTC. Translating gives CASSLLGGANVLTF. The complete variable domain, with remaining parts taken from reference TRBV5-1 and TRBJ2-6, reads KAGVTQTPRYLIKTRGQQVTLSCSPISGHRSVSWYQQTPGQGLQFLFEYFSETQRNKGNFPGRFSGRQFSNSRSEMNVSTLELGDSALYLCASSLLGGANVLTFGAGSRLTVL.

The chain combines TRBV9 with TRBJ1-1, with D perhaps matching TRBD1 (6 bases). Germline CDR1 SGDLS, CDR2 YYNGEE. The CDR3 sequence is 15 residues long. The V and J ends lost 3 bases and 0 bases respectively, with 12 bases between them. The CDR3 nucleotides are TGTGCCAGCAGCGCCGGGACATATATGAACACTGAAGCTTTCTTT. As protein: CASSAGTYMNTEAFF.

J is TRBJ2-3 and V is TRBV3-1 (or the pseudogene TRBV3-2); 13 nucleotides align to TRBD2. The CDR3 runs to 19 residues. Germline V gives CDR1 LGHDT, CDR2 YNNKEL (reference sequence). V gave up 0 bases and J gave up 3 bases; unmatched junction bases: 9. CDR3 loop: CASSQDPMWTSGGTDTQYF. DNA of the CDR3: TGTGCCAGCAGCCAAGATCCCATGTGGACTAGCGGGGGAACAGATACGCAGTATTTT.

V usage is TRBV2 and J usage is TRBJ2-2, with TRBD1 identical over 7 bases. The J segment lost 3 bases and the V segment lost 3 bases, leaving 4 bases of the junction unmatched. CDR1 and CDR2 from the germline V gene are SNHLY and FYNNEI. The CDR3 runs to 15 residues. CDR3 DNA: TGTGCCAGCAGTGATCGTCAGGGGGACACCGGGGAGCTGTTTTTT. It specifies CASSDRQGDTGELFF. Filled out from reference TRBV2 and TRBJ2-2, the complete variable domain reads EPEVTQTPSHQVTQMGQEVILRCVPISNHLYFYWYRQILGQKVEFLVSFYNNEISEKSEIFDDQFSVERPDGSNFTLKIRSTKLEDSAMYFCASSDRQGDTGELFFGEGSRLTVL.

CDR3 amino acids: CASTRGTGELFF. The CDR3, as DNA: TGTGCCAGCACCCGGGGGACCGGGGAGCTGTTTTTT. The chain combines TRBV5-6 with TRBJ2-2; TRBD2 might be the D (6 bases). Germline values: CDR1 SGHDT, CDR2 YYEEEE. V was clipped by 6 bases and J by 5 bases, with 8 bases between them. This CDR3 is built from 12 residues.

The chain employs TRBV5-4 and TRBJ2-7, with D unclear. The V end lost 0 bases, the J end lost 0 bases, and 7 bases lay between the germline ends. CDR1 is SGHNT, CDR2 YYREEE, per germline (reference sequence). The CDR3 sequence is 14 residues long. In nucleotides, the CDR3 is TGTGCCAGCAGCTTGGACGCCAGCTCCTACGAGCAGTACTTC. This translates into CASSLDASSYEQYF.

The chain employs TRBV11-2 and TRBJ1-2, with D unresolved. V was clipped by 5 bases and J by 3 bases, with 13 bases between them. Per germline, CDR1 SGHAT and CDR2 FQNNGV. CDR3 length: 14 amino acids. The CDR3 loop reads CASSPERQDYGYTF. The CDR3 bases are TGTGCCAGCAGCCCCGAGCGGCAGGACTATGGCTACACCTTC.